The text below deals with one T cell receptor beta chain. The CDR3 is made up of 17 amino acids. Sequencing used immunoSEQ multiplex PCR; TCRdb keeps in-frame clones, though not all of them. The table has over 85,000 clones, about 85% seen once. This record comes from a study of T cell responses to AZD1222 COVID-19 vaccine. The chain is built from TRBV21-1 and TRBJ2-7; the table's D call, TRBD1, has no DNA check behind it. TRBV21-1 constitutes a pseudogene. This TCR derives from an adult in good health. The input for sequencing was peripheral blood, taken on day 0 of AZD1222 vaccination. The CDR3 DNA follows: TGTGCCAGCAGCTCCGGCCCGGCCTGGACAGGGACCTACGAGCAGTACTTC. Its translation: CASSSGPAWTGTYEQYF.